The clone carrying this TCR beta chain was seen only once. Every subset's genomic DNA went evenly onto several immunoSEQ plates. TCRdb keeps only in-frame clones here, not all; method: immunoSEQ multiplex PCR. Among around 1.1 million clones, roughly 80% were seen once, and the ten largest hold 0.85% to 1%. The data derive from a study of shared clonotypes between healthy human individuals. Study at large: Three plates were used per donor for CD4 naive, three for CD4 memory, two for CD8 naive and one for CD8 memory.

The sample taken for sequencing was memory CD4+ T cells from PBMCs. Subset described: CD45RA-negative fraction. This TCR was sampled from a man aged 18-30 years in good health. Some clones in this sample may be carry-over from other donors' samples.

The CDR3 DNA is TGTGCCAGCAAGGCCCAATCTGGGGCCAACGTCCTGACTTTC. It is translated as CASKAQSGANVLTF. This chain joins TRBV6-1 and TRBJ2-6, with D hard to call. V was cut by 7 bases and J by 1 base, with 8 bases left in between. Germline V gene sequence: CDR1 MNHNS, CDR2 SASEGT. The CDR3 totals 14 residues.